The clone carrying this TCR beta chain showed up just a few times. Its antigen is not known. Primed by a sample-barcoded 5' primer and a J-beta primer mix, a second PCR proceeded for roughly 6 to 12 cycles. A single record per CDR3 protein comes from TCRdb applying MiXCR to the 5' RACE reads. In the table there are about 1 million distinct CDR3 sequences, 45% of which are singletons. This record comes from a study of blood T cells in healthy people across ages. Across the whole study: For every two T cells, template switching captured about one barcoded beta molecule.

Study-wide findings and caveats: When set beside aged donors, long-lived donors presented more naive CD4+ cells and higher diversity.

The specimen was blood. This TCR derives from a woman aged 55 to 70 in good health.

DNA of the CDR3: TGTGCCAGCAGTTTATCGTCCTTTGGGACAGGAAAGTGGGTGGACGAGCAGTACTTC. The encoded protein is CASSLSSFGTGKWVDEQYF. The rearrangement uses TRBV27 and TRBJ2-7; TRBD1 matches 8 bases. There are 19 residues in the CDR3. Germline V gene data show CDR1 as MNHEY and CDR2 as SMNVEV (reference sequence). With 0 bases clipped from V and 5 bases from J, the junction kept 18 bases outside the gene matches.